One TCR beta chain is described in this entry. What it binds is unknown. This record comes from a study of OX40 agonist ivuxolimab in advanced cancers. Whole-study context: Partial responses occurred in Three dose-escalation patients, one with hepatocellular carcinoma and two with cutaneous melanoma.

The CDR3 consists of 15 residues. In germline, CDR1 is SGHTA, CDR2 FQGNSA. Trimming removed 1 base from V and 0 bases from J, with 10 bases in between. Points from the study as a whole: Relative to CD4+ cells, CD8+ T cells on average had more expanded clones. Normalized T-cell clonal expansion was also low in some nonresponders.

Produced via immunoSEQ multiplex PCR; TCRdb's table is partial and in-frame only. The data contain approximately 47,000 clones, about 90% of them singletons. Sample: CD4+ or CD8+ T cells sorted from blood, taken in a trial of the OX40 agonist ivuxolimab. The sequence was obtained from an adult with an advanced solid tumor such as melanoma, head and neck, liver or kidney cancer. The V and J genes are TRBV7-2 and TRBJ2-7; D unresolved. CDR3 region: CASSLDSTRSYEQYF. The DNA of the CDR3 is TGTGCCAGCAGCTTAGATAGCACCCGCTCCTACGAGCAGTACTTC.